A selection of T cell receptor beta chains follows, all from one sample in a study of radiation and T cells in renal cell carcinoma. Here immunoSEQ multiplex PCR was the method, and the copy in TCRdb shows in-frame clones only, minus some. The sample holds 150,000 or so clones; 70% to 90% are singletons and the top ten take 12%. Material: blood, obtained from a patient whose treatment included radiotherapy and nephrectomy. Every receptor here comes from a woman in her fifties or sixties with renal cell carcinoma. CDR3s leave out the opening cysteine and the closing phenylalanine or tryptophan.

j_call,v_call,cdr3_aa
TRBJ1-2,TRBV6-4,ASSDLAGAYGYT
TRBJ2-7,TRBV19,ASSIGAGYIYEQY
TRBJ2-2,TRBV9,ASSGTANTGELF
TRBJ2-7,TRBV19,ASSTGGASYEQY
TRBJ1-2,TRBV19,ASSYTDSNYGYT
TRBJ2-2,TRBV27,ASSLGGGRGSGELF
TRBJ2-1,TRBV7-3,ASSLTGGEQF
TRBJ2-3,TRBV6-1,ASSERPRWVSSSTDTQY
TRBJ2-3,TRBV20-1,SARVQDTQY
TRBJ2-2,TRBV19,ALSPGGTGELF
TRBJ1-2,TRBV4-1,ASSQPRQGYGYT
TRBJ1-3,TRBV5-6,ASSLGPRNTIY
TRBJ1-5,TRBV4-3,ASSQELGQPQH
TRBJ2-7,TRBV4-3,ASSQDAGGFYEQY
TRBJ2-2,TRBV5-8,ASSFRDAGRELF
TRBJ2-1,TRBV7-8,ASSPGEAGTIKQF
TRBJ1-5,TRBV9,ASSVEGSSNQPQH
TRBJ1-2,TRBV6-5,ASSYREVENGYT
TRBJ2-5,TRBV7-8,ASSSSLAAETQY
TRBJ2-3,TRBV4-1,ASSRSSGGTTDTQY
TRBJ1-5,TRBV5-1,ASSLNPTGDQPQH
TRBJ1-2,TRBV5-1,ASSLEVASYGYT
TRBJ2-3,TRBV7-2,ASSVGQGSTDTQY
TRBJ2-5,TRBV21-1,ASSKAPSPGRETQY
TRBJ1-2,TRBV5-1,ASSLVQGLYGYT
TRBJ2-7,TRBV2,ASSVGLYEQY
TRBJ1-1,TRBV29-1,SVEGKLNTEAF
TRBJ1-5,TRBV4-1,ASSQEPLQVGNQPQH
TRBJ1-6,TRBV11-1,ASSFFLTTGAYSPLH
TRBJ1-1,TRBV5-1,ASTPRGDDTEAF
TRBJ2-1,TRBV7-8,ASLSSGGAREQF
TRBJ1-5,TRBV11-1,ASSAGQGGQPQH
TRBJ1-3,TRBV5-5,ASSFPTGQKNTIY
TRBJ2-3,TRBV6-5,ASGVGDTQY
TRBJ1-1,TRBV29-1,SVERGQILNTEAF
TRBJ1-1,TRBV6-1,ASCPGTLQNTEAF
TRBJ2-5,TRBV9,ASSVEIAGGETQY
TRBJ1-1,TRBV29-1,SVEEQQGKKAF
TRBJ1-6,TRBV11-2,ASSLGQPLH
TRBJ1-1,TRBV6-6,ASTKANTEAF
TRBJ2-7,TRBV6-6,ASSPGRISGEQY
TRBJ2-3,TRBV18,ASSPWTDTQY
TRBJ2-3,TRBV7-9,ASSLRLNTDTQY
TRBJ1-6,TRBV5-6,ASSLVGGATYNSPLH
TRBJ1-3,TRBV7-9,ASSFKGLSSTGNTIY